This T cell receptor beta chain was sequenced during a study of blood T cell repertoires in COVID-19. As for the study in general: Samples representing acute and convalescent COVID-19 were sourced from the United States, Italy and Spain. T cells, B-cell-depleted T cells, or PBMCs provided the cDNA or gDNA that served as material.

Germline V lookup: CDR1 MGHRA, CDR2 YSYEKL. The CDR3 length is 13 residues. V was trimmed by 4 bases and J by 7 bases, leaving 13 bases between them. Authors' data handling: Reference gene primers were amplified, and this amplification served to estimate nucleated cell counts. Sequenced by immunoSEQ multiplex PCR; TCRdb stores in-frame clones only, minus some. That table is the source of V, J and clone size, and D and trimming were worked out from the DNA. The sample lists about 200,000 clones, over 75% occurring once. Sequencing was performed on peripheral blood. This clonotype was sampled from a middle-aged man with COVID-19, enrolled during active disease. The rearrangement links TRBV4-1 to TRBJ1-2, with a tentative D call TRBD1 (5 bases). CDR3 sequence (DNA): TGCGCCAGCAGCCCCCAGGGTCTCGGTGGCTACACCTTC. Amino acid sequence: CASSPQGLGGYTF.